These 24 T cell receptor beta chains were sequenced from one sample in a study of T cell responses to AZD1222 COVID-19 vaccine. Generated by immunoSEQ multiplex PCR, the TCRdb table keeps only in-frame clones and is missing some. This sample carries about 130,000 clones, about 80% of them seen once, and the ten largest clones take about 4%. The material sequenced was peripheral blood, taken on day 0 of AZD1222 vaccination. The source is an adult in good health.

The chain recombines TRBV9 with TRBJ1-3; no reliable D call. The V end was cut by 4 bases, the J end by 0 bases, with 14 bases between. This CDR3 is built from 16 residues. Looked up from germline, CDR1 is SGDLS and CDR2 is YYNGEE. CDR3 in DNA: TGTGCCAGCAGCTTCACCCAGGCCCACTCTGGAAACACCATATATTTT. Translation gives CASSFTQAHSGNTIYF. Full variable domain (rest looked up from reference TRBV9 and TRBJ1-3): DSGVTQTPKHLITATGQRVTLRCSPRSGDLSVYWYQQSLDQGLQFLIQYYNGEERAKGNILERFSAQQFPDLHSELNLSSLELGDSALYFCASSFTQAHSGNTIYFGEGSWLTVV.

The chain uses TRBV9 and TRBJ2-3; 10 nucleotides match TRBD2. Germline trimming cut 0 bases from V and 1 base from J; bases unmatched to any gene: 2. CDR1 and CDR2 (germline): SGDLS, YYNGEE. The CDR3 contains 16 residues. CDR3: CASSVDLAGGTDTQYF. The CDR3, as DNA: TGTGCCAGCAGCGTAGATCTAGCGGGGGGCACAGATACGCAGTATTTT.

The genes are TRBV30 and TRBJ2-3; no clear D. CDR3 size: 13 residues. CDR1 is GTSNPN and CDR2 is SVGIG in the germline V gene (reference sequence). Trimming took 2 bases from V and 5 from J, leaving 11 bases between them. The CDR3 DNA reads TGTGCCTGGAGTACTTTGGACCGAGATACGCAGTATTTT. Amino acids: CAWSTLDRDTQYF.

V usage is TRBV6-5 and J usage is TRBJ1-3; D gene uncertain. V was shortened by 7 bases and J by 0 bases, with 13 bases between the two germline ends. The CDR3 sequence is 15 residues long. Germline lookup yields CDR1 MNHEY and CDR2 SVGAGI. CDR3 residues: CASIPGRFSGNTIYF. The CDR3, as DNA: TGTGCCAGCATCCCGGGCCGGTTCTCTGGAAACACCATATATTTT.

The CDR3 reads CAAQGNSNQPQHF. CDR3 bases: TGTGCCGCCCAGGGTAATAGCAATCAGCCCCAGCATTTT. This chain connects TRBV6-5 to TRBJ1-5, with a weak D call TRBD1 (5 bases). The CDR3 has 13 residues. Per germline, CDR1 MNHEY and CDR2 SVGAGI. Trimming left V 11 bases short and J 0 bases short, with 11 bases between.

The chain uses TRBV10-3 and TRBJ1-1; no clear D. V dropped 3 bases and J dropped 0 bases, with 5 bases sitting between them. Germline CDR1 and CDR2: ENHRY and SYGVKD. The CDR3 has 13 amino acids. The DNA of the CDR3 is TGTGCCATCAGTGACACGGTGAACACTGAAGCTTTCTTT. Protein: CAISDTVNTEAFF.

In nucleotides, the CDR3 is TGCAGTGCCCAGGCGGGGACCCAGTACTTC. Translation gives CSAQAGTQYF. The V and J genes are TRBV20-1 and TRBJ2-5; D is possibly TRBD2 (5 bases). V gave up 6 bases and J gave up 7 bases, with 9 bases separating them. Germline lookup yields CDR1 DFQATT and CDR2 SNEGSKA (reference sequence). The CDR3 contains 10 residues.

The V gene is TRBV7-9, the J gene TRBJ1-1; the D is unclear. Germline V gene sequence: CDR1 SEHNR, CDR2 FQNEAQ (reference sequence). This CDR3 is built from 14 residues. V was shortened by 5 bases and J by 2 bases, with 12 bases between the two germline ends. This CDR3 is CASSPGPRNTEAFF. The CDR3 DNA sequence: TGTGCCAGCAGCCCCGGGCCCCGTAACACTGAAGCTTTCTTT. Full variable domain (missing parts from reference TRBV7-9 and TRBJ1-1): DTGVSQNPRHKITKRGQNVTFRCDPISEHNRLYWYRQTLGQGPEFLTYFQNEAQLEKSRLLSDRFSAERPKGSFSTLEIQRTEQGDSAMYLCASSPGPRNTEAFFGQGTRLTVV.

The V gene is TRBV7-2, the J gene TRBJ1-2; no reliable D call. The V gene's germline CDR1 is SGHTA and CDR2 FQGNSA. The CDR3 loop spans 13 amino acids. The V end lost 0 bases, the J end lost 3 bases, and 5 bases lay between the germline ends. The CDR3 DNA is TGTGCCAGCAGCTTAGCTAGGTACTATGGCTACACCTTC. Translation gives CASSLARYYGYTF.

This rearrangement joins TRBV18 to TRBJ1-2; 9 positions match TRBD1. The germline V gene has CDR1 KGHSH and CDR2 LQKENI. The CDR3 runs 16 residues. V lost 8 bases, J lost 6 bases, and 16 bases stayed unmatched. CDR3 in amino acids: CASHQGQGFSGDGYTF. The CDR3 nucleotides are TGTGCCAGCCACCAAGGACAGGGGTTTTCTGGCGATGGCTACACCTTC.

The chain employs TRBV6-5 and TRBJ1-1; maybe TRBD1 (5 bases). V dropped 5 bases and J dropped 5 bases, with 12 bases sitting between them. This CDR3 has 13 residues. Per the germline V gene, CDR1 is MNHEY and CDR2 is SVGAGI. The CDR3 DNA reads as TGTGCCAGCAGTACAGGCCTGGGGACTGAAGCTTTCTTT. Protein sequence: CASSTGLGTEAFF.

The chain uses TRBV7-8 and TRBJ1-4; D gene uncertain. Germline CDR1 reads SGHVS; CDR2 reads FQNEAQ. CDR3 length: 12 amino acids. The V and J ends lost 1 base and 7 bases respectively, with 4 bases between them. The CDR3 sequence is CASSLEREKLFF. The CDR3, as DNA: TGTGCCAGCAGCTTAGAACGTGAAAAACTGTTTTTT.

The DNA for the CDR3 is TGCGCCAGCAGTTCAGGGGACGGAAATCTTGGTGGCTACACCTTC. Translated: CASSSGDGNLGGYTF. This sequence joins TRBV5-1 and TRBJ1-2; D possibly corresponds to TRBD1 (6 bases). V was pared by 5 bases and J by 7 bases, with 21 bases between. The CDR3 has 15 amino acids. Germline lookup yields CDR1 SGHRS and CDR2 YFSETQ.

V gene TRBV10-3 combines with J gene TRBJ2-1; 8 bases are a match to TRBD2. The CDR3 contains 16 residues. V dropped 6 bases and J dropped 0; count of bases not matched to a gene: 7. CDR1 is ENHRY and CDR2 is SYGVKD in the germline V gene. The DNA for the CDR3 is TGTGCCATCAGCCCGGCCGGGGGGGGCTCCTACAATGAGCAGTTCTTC. This gives the protein CAISPAGGGSYNEQFF.

The chain employs TRBV20-1 and TRBJ1-4, with TRBD1 as a possible D gene (5 bases). CDR1 and CDR2 from the germline V gene are DFQATT and SNEGSKA (reference sequence). This CDR3 spans 11 amino acids. V was trimmed by 5 bases and J by 8 bases, leaving 9 bases between them. The CDR3 DNA sequence: TGCAGTGCTTACGACAGAGAAAAACTGTTTTTT. Encoded protein: CSAYDREKLFF.

The chain combines TRBV5-1 with TRBJ2-5; D gene uncertain. Trimming stripped 2 bases from V and 4 bases from J, with 12 bases between. This CDR3 spans 14 amino acids. CDR1 is SGHRS and CDR2 is YFSETQ in the germline V gene. The DNA of the CDR3 is TGCGCCAGCAGCTTAACTGGGGTGGGAGAGACCCAGTACTTC. This sequence encodes CASSLTGVGETQYF.

The gene calls are TRBV28 and TRBJ1-2; 7 bases map to TRBD1. Looked up from germline, CDR1 is MDHEN and CDR2 is SYDVKM. V lost 4 bases to trimming and J lost 4 bases; unmatched junction nucleotides: 12. There are 16 residues in the CDR3. CDR3 nucleotide sequence: TGTGCCAGCAGTTCCGACAGGGTAGAAGGGCCCTATGGCTACACCTTC. Translation: CASSSDRVEGPYGYTF.

The V and J genes are TRBV7-9 and TRBJ1-6; D is unresolved. Germline CDR1 and CDR2: SEHNR and FQNEAQ (reference sequence). Trimming took off 5 bases at V and 6 bases at J, with 5 bases between the two ends. The length of the CDR3 is 12 residues. For the CDR3, the DNA is TGTGCCAGCAGCCAATCTAATTCACCCCTCCACTTT. Translating gives CASSQSNSPLHF.

The chain combines TRBV6-1 with TRBJ1-2, with a tentative D call TRBD1 (5 bases). Trimming took off 2 bases at V and 4 bases at J, with 11 bases between the two ends. The CDR3 contains 14 residues. Germline assignment: CDR1 MNHNS and CDR2 SASEGT. The CDR3 region is CASSEPWGIYGYTF. CDR3 sequence (DNA): TGTGCCAGCAGTGAACCTTGGGGGATCTATGGCTACACCTTC.

The chain employs TRBV11-3 and TRBJ1-1; unclear D gene. Trimming cost V 1 base and J 1 base, with 4 bases left between them. CDR1 SGHNT and CDR2 YENEEA come from the germline V gene. This CDR3 is built from 13 residues. CDR3 sequence: CASSLGGNTEAFF. Here the CDR3 DNA reads TGTGCCAGCAGCTTAGGGGGGAACACTGAAGCTTTCTTT. The complete variable domain, with remaining parts taken from reference TRBV11-3 and TRBJ1-1, reads EAGVVQSPRYKIIEKKQPVAFWCNPISGHNTLYWYLQNLGQGPELLIRYENEEAVDDSQLPKDRFSAERLKGVDSTLKIQPAELGDSAVYLCASSLGGNTEAFFGQGTRLTVV.

The CDR3 here is CASNPPNMNTEAFF. In nucleotides, the CDR3 is TGTGCCAGCAATCCCCCCAATATGAACACTGAAGCTTTCTTT. The chain joins TRBV28 to TRBJ1-1; D unclear. This CDR3 spans 14 amino acids. CDR1 MDHEN and CDR2 SYDVKM come from the germline V gene. Between the trimmed V and J ends, which lost 7 bases and 0 bases, there was a span of 12 bases.

This chain uses TRBV4-1 with TRBJ1-1; D might be TRBD1 (5 bases). CDR1 is MGHRA and CDR2 is YSYEKL in the germline V gene. The V gene lost 3 bases and the J gene lost 7 bases, with 15 bases spanning the gap. This CDR3 has 14 residues. CDR3 nucleotides: TGCGCCAGCAGCCATGCCGGGACTTTCCATGAAGCTTTCTTT. Protein sequence: CASSHAGTFHEAFF.

This clone occurred a few times. The rearrangement links TRBV5-8 to TRBJ2-5; 8 bases line up with TRBD2. V lost 4 bases and J lost 4; bases outside the gene matches: 9. Germline V lookup: CDR1 SGHTS, CDR2 YDEGEE. The CDR3 consists of 15 residues. The CDR3 protein is CASSQLTGGRETQYF. The CDR3, as DNA: TGTGCCAGCAGCCAACTTACGGGGGGGCGAGAGACCCAGTACTTC.

This clone occurred once. V is TRBV6-5 and J is TRBJ2-1; TRBD2 is a possible D gene (6 bases). Germline CDR1 MNHEY, CDR2 SVGAGI. CDR3 length equals 14 residues. CDR3 coding DNA: TGTGCTAGTAGGCGGGAAGGATCCTACAATGAGCAGTTCTTC. Protein product: CASRREGSYNEQFF.